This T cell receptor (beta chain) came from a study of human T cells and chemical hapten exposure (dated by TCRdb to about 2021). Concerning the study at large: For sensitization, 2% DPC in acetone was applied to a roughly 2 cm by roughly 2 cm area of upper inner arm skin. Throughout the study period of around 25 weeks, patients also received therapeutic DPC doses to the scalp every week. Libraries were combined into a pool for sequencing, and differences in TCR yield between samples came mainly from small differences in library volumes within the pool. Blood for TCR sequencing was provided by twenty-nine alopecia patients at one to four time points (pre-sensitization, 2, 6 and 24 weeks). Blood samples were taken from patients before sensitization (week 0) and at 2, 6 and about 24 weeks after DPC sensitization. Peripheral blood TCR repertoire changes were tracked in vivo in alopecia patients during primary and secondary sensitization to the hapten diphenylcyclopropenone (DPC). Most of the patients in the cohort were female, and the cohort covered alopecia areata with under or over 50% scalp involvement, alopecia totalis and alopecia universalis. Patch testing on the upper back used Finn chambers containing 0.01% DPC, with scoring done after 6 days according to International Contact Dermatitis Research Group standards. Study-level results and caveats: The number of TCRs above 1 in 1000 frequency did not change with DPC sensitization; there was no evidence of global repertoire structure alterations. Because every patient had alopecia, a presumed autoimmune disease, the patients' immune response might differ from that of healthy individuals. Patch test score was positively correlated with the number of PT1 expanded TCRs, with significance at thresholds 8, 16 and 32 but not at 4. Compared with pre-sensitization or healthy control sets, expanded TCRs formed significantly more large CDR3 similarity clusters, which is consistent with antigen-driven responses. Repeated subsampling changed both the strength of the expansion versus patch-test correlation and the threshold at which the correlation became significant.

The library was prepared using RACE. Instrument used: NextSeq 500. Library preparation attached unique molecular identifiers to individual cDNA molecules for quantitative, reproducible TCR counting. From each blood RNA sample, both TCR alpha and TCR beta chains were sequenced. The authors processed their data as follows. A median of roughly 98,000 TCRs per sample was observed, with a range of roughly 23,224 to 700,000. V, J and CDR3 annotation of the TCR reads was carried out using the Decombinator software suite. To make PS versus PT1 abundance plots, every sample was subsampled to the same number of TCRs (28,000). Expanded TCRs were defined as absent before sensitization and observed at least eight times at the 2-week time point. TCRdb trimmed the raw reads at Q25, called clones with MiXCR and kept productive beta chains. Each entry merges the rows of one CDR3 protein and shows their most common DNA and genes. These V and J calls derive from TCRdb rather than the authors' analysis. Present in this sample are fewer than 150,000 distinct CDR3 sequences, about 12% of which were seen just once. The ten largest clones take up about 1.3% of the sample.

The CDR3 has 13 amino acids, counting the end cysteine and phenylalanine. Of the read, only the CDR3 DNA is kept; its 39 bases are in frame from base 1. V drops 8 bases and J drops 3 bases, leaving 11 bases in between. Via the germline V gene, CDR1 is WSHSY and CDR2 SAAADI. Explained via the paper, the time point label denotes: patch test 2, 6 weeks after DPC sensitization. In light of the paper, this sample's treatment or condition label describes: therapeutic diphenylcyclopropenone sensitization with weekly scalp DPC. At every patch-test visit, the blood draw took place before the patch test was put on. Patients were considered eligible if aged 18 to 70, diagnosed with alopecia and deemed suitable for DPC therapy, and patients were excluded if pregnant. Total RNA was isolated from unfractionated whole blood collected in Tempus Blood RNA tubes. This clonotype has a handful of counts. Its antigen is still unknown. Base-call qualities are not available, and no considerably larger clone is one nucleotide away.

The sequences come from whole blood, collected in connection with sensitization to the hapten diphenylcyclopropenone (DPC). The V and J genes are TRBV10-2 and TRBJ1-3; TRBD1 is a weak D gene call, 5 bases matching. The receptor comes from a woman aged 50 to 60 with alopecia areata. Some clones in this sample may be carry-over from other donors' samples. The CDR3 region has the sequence CASRPQGGNTIYF. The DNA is TGCGCCAGCCGGCCCCAGGGTGGAAACACCATATATTTT.